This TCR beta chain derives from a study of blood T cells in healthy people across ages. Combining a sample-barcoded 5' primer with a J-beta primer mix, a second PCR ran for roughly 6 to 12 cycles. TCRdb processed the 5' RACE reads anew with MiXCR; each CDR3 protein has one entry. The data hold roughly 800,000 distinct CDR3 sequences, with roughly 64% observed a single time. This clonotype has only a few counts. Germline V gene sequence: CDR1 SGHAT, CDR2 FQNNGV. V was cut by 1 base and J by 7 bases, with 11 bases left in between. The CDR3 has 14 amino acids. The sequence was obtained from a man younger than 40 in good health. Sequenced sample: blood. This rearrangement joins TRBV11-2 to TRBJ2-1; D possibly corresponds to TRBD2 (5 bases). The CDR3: CASSLGGSRNEQFF. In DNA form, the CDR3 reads TGTGCCAGCAGCTTAGGAGGGAGTAGGAATGAGCAGTTCTTC.